A selection of T cell receptor beta chains follows, all from one sample in a study of shared clonotypes between healthy human individuals. The assay was immunoSEQ multiplex PCR, and TCRdb's table has in-frame clones only and misses some. The table shows some 1,400,000 clones, with 95% to 97% occurring only once. The sample taken for sequencing was naive CD4+ T cells sorted from blood. The receptors come from a man under 40 in good health. The CDR3 runs from the conserved cysteine through the conserved F or W. The order of the fields is V gene, J gene, CDR3 protein.

v_gene: TRBV7-9
j_gene: TRBJ2-1
CDR3aa: CASSRVGGQNEQFF

v_gene: TRBV2
j_gene: TRBJ1-2
CDR3aa: CASSEDFRPSGYGYTF

v_gene: TRBV2
j_gene: TRBJ2-2
CDR3aa: CASRTGQGDTGELFF

v_gene: TRBV18
j_gene: TRBJ2-2
CDR3aa: CASSQIPGQGNTGELFF

v_gene: TRBV6-5
j_gene: TRBJ2-1
CDR3aa: CAIRPSGSGNEQFF

v_gene: TRBV5-4
j_gene: TRBJ2-3
CDR3aa: CASSAGLAGFGTDTQYF

v_gene: TRBV18
j_gene: TRBJ2-5
CDR3aa: CASSLERRETQYF

v_gene: TRBV7-3
j_gene: TRBJ2-2
CDR3aa: CASSLRGTGELFF

v_gene: TRBV6-5
j_gene: TRBJ2-5
CDR3aa: CASSRLGGETQYF

v_gene: TRBV10-1
j_gene: TRBJ1-1
CDR3aa: CASIDWGGGTEAFF

v_gene: TRBV10-3
j_gene: TRBJ2-1
CDR3aa: CAISEPPGQGAYNEQFF

v_gene: TRBV4-1
j_gene: TRBJ2-3
CDR3aa: CASSPGQGGRTDTQYF

v_gene: TRBV6-5
j_gene: TRBJ1-1
CDR3aa: CASSFGTANTEAFF

v_gene: TRBV4-2
j_gene: TRBJ2-1
CDR3aa: CASSQRTSGINNEQFF

v_gene: TRBV7-8
j_gene: TRBJ2-5
CDR3aa: CASSGQGLVTQYF

v_gene: TRBV5-1
j_gene: TRBJ2-2
CDR3aa: CASTGAPNTGELFF

v_gene: TRBV9
j_gene: TRBJ2-5
CDR3aa: CASSVVGAGAETQYF

v_gene: TRBV6-1
j_gene: TRBJ2-7
CDR3aa: CASSAGGTPSYEQYF

v_gene: TRBV14
j_gene: TRBJ1-5
CDR3aa: CASSHSVGPQHF

v_gene: TRBV4-3
j_gene: TRBJ1-1
CDR3aa: CASSQDRDFSEAFF

v_gene: TRBV5-4
j_gene: TRBJ1-4
CDR3aa: CASSLKQTNEKLFF

v_gene: TRBV5-4
j_gene: TRBJ2-7
CDR3aa: CASSLQGLPNGKQYF

v_gene: TRBV5-1
j_gene: TRBJ2-1
CDR3aa: CASSEGTSGRASKFF

v_gene: TRBV5-6
j_gene: TRBJ1-3
CDR3aa: CATQTTGNTIYF

v_gene: TRBV28
j_gene: TRBJ1-3
CDR3aa: CASSPWRSSGNTIYF

v_gene: TRBV5-4
j_gene: TRBJ2-7
CDR3aa: CASSTRDTTYEQYF

v_gene: TRBV5-1
j_gene: TRBJ1-4
CDR3aa: CASSLVGQGDGEKLFF

v_gene: TRBV19
j_gene: TRBJ2-7
CDR3aa: CASSGRGRSSYEQYF

v_gene: TRBV6-6
j_gene: TRBJ1-4
CDR3aa: CASTRNEKLFF

v_gene: TRBV19
j_gene: TRBJ2-1
CDR3aa: CASSITGTVSEQFF

v_gene: TRBV27
j_gene: TRBJ2-7
CDR3aa: CASSTIYEQYF

v_gene: TRBV5-1
j_gene: TRBJ2-5
CDR3aa: CASSGGVARGYQETQYF

v_gene: TRBV28
j_gene: TRBJ1-2
CDR3aa: CATGTASNYGYTF

v_gene: TRBV19
j_gene: TRBJ2-6
CDR3aa: CASREGLAGTGANVLTF

v_gene: TRBV20-1
j_gene: TRBJ2-7
CDR3aa: CSVDEVYEQYF

v_gene: TRBV7-9
j_gene: TRBJ2-3
CDR3aa: CASSPVWAPNTDTQYF

v_gene: TRBV29-1
j_gene: TRBJ1-1
CDR3aa: CSVDRGGNTEAFF

v_gene: TRBV11-2
j_gene: TRBJ1-1
CDR3aa: CIGRDRGRLAF

v_gene: TRBV25-1
j_gene: TRBJ2-3
CDR3aa: CASSGRGPTDTQYF

v_gene: TRBV9
j_gene: TRBJ2-7
CDR3aa: CASSVGPSGEQYF

v_gene: TRBV19
j_gene: TRBJ2-6
CDR3aa: CASSIGGSGANVLTF

v_gene: TRBV7-2
j_gene: TRBJ1-1
CDR3aa: CASSFYRAGTEAFF

v_gene: TRBV2
j_gene: TRBJ1-1
CDR3aa: CASGGAGTEAFF

v_gene: TRBV7-8
j_gene: TRBJ2-1
CDR3aa: CASSSTSGSRNEQFF

v_gene: TRBV19
j_gene: TRBJ1-1
CDR3aa: CASTTGTATEAFF

v_gene: TRBV28
j_gene: TRBJ2-1
CDR3aa: CASSLIGAGPHNEQFF

v_gene: TRBV30
j_gene: TRBJ2-7
CDR3aa: CAWSENRDDWGGEQYF

v_gene: TRBV10-3
j_gene: TRBJ1-2
CDR3aa: CAISDRDRGPYGYTF

v_gene: TRBV2
j_gene: TRBJ2-2
CDR3aa: CASSEARLAGLSTGELFF

v_gene: TRBV14
j_gene: TRBJ1-2
CDR3aa: CASSQEKGSGYTF